The 17 T cell receptor beta chains reported below all come from one sample, sequenced in a study of regulatory T cells in long-lasting Graves disease. Arm-PCR of CDR3 regions with iRepertoire HTBI primers generated TCR beta libraries. In TCRdb, the multiplex PCR reads were re-called with MiXCR into one record per CDR3 protein. This table has about 470,000 distinct CDR3 sequences, 20% to 25% appearing once. Time point indicated: persistent/refractory GD, antithyroid drugs over 5 years with positive TRAb. The TCR library was made from RNA that had been extracted from PBMCs in TRIzol. The source material was peripheral blood mononuclear cells (PBMCs), sampled when the disease was refractory, from a patient treated with antithyroid drugs. Every receptor here comes from a female donor with Graves disease.

The chain couples TRBV6-5 to TRBJ2-3; D unresolved. The germline CDR1 and CDR2 sequences are MNHEY and SVGAGI. The CDR3 contains 13 residues. V lost 2 bases, J lost 0 bases, and 3 bases lay in between. The CDR3 region has the DNA TGTGCCAGCAGTTACAGCAGCACAGATACGCAGTATTTT. Its protein is CASSYSSTDTQYF.

This clonotype was recorded many times. The rearrangement links TRBV5-5 to TRBJ1-6; D perhaps matches TRBD1 (5 bases). Trimming removed 4 bases at V and 6 bases at J, with 11 bases between. Germline values: CDR1 SGHKS, CDR2 YYEKEE (reference sequence). The CDR3 runs to 14 residues. CDR3 nucleotide sequence: TGTGCCAGCAGCCCCAGGGTCGGTAATTCACCCCTCCACTTT. Its protein is CASSPRVGNSPLHF.

V gene TRBV4-2 combines with J gene TRBJ2-5; possibly TRBD1 or TRBD2 for D (5 bases each). CDR1 LGHNA and CDR2 YNFKEQ come from the germline V gene. V lost 3 bases to trimming and J lost 2 bases, with 13 bases between them. The CDR3 loop spans 15 amino acids. CDR3 coding DNA: TGTGCCAGCAGCCAGGGACGTCAAGGACAAGAGACCCAGTACTTC. This gives the protein CASSQGRQGQETQYF.

The chain employs TRBV30 and TRBJ1-2; unclear D gene. V lost 2 bases and J 2 bases, leaving 0 bases between the germline ends. This CDR3 is 10 amino acids long. The germline CDR1 and CDR2 sequences are GTSNPN and SVGIG (reference sequence). Written as DNA, the CDR3 is TGTGCCTGGAGTAACTATGGCTACACCTTC. This codes for CAWSNYGYTF.

There are many counts of this clonotype. The rearrangement uses TRBV27 and TRBJ2-5, with 9 positions matching TRBD1. The CDR3 has 13 residues. CDR1 is MNHEY and CDR2 is SMNVEV in the germline V gene (reference sequence). With 6 bases clipped from V and 5 bases from J, the junction kept 4 bases outside the gene matches. The CDR3 protein is CASRMTGGETQYF. CDR3 nucleotides: TGTGCCAGCAGGATGACAGGGGGGGAGACCCAGTACTTC.

This clonotype was recorded at least ten times. The chain carries TRBV28 and TRBJ2-7, with TRBD1 identical over 7 bases. The junction had 6 bases not matched to a gene; V was cut back by 7 bases and J by 6 bases. This CDR3 has 12 residues. Germline V gene data show CDR1 as MDHEN and CDR2 as SYDVKM. The CDR3 spells CASTLQGIEQYF. CDR3 nucleotides: TGTGCCAGCACATTACAGGGGATCGAGCAGTACTTC.

This clonotype has more than one count but fewer than ten. This chain joins TRBV6-2 or TRBV6-3 and TRBJ2-1; the D gene is possibly TRBD2 (5 bases). The V gene lost 5 bases and the J gene lost 0 bases, with 14 bases spanning the gap. In germline, CDR1 is MNHEY, CDR2 SVGEGT. This CDR3 has 16 residues. Written as DNA, the CDR3 is TGTGCCAGCAGTCCTAGAGGGCTCAGCTCCTACAATGAGCAGTTCTTC. This sequence encodes CASSPRGLSSYNEQFF.

This clonotype was recorded at least ten times. The V and J genes are TRBV2 and TRBJ2-2, with D tentatively TRBD1 (6 bases). CDR1 and CDR2 from the germline V gene are SNHLY and FYNNEI. V lost 6 bases to trimming and J lost 4 bases, with 15 bases between them. The CDR3 is made up of 15 amino acids. The CDR3 sequence: CASSYRDWGTGELFF. The CDR3 DNA sequence: TGTGCCAGCAGCTACAGGGATTGGGGCACCGGGGAGCTGTTTTTT.

This clonotype appeared many times. The genes are TRBV28 and TRBJ2-2; the match to TRBD1 covers 12 bases. Germline-derived CDR1 and CDR2 are MDHEN and SYDVKM. V was pared by 10 bases and J by 4 bases, with 10 bases of the junction left unmatched. The length of the CDR3 is 16 residues. The CDR3 spells CATLRDRGRATGELFF. In DNA, the CDR3 is TGTGCCACCCTCCGGGACAGGGGGCGGGCCACCGGGGAGCTGTTTTTT. Using reference TRBV28 and TRBJ2-2 for the parts outside the CDR3, the full variable domain is DVKVTQSSRYLVKRTGEKVFLECVQDMDHENMFWYRQDPGLGLRLIYFSYDVKMKEKGDIPEGYSVSREKKERFSLILESASTNQTSMYLCATLRDRGRATGELFFGEGSRLTVL.

This clonotype came up a few times. This rearrangement joins TRBV28 to TRBJ2-4; 13 bases fit TRBD2. The CDR3 runs 18 residues. Germline trimming cut 5 bases from V and 3 bases from J; bases unmatched to any gene: 10. Per the germline V gene, CDR1 is MDHEN and CDR2 is SYDVKM. The CDR3 sequence is CASSITSGGAVNKNIQYF. The CDR3 nucleotides read TGTGCCAGCAGTATAACTAGCGGGGGGGCCGTTAACAAAAACATTCAGTACTTC.

This chain uses TRBV19 with TRBJ1-2; tentatively, D is TRBD1 (5 bases). Per germline, CDR1 LNHDA and CDR2 SQIVND (reference sequence). This CDR3 is 14 amino acids long. V lost 6 bases to trimming and J lost 0 bases, with 11 bases between them. The CDR3 spells CASRPRGSNYGYTF. The CDR3 DNA follows: TGTGCCAGTAGGCCGCGGGGGTCTAACTATGGCTACACCTTC.

This clonotype has just a few counts. The V gene is TRBV30, the J gene TRBJ2-5; 10 nucleotides agree with TRBD2. Germline V gives CDR1 GTSNPN, CDR2 SVGIG (reference sequence). The CDR3 length is 16 residues. V dropped 4 bases and J dropped 5; count of bases not matched to a gene: 13. As DNA, the CDR3 is TGTGCCTGGAAGGAACCCTGGACTAGCGGAAGGGAGACCCAGTACTTC. It encodes CAWKEPWTSGRETQYF.

Note on this clonotype: An end of the junction does not agree with germline; a read error may underlie this. The V and J genes are TRBV7-6 and TRBJ2-5, with 8 nucleotides matching TRBD2. Germline V lookup: CDR1 SGHVS, CDR2 FNYEAQ. The CDR3 extends over 15 amino acids. DNA of the CDR3: TGTGCCAGCAGCTCCTGGCGGGGGGTCCAAGAGGCCCAGTACTTC. This translates into CASSSWRGVQEAQYF.

This clonotype was recorded many times. V is TRBV15 and J is TRBJ1-2; 8 nucleotides align to TRBD1. V lost 0 bases and J lost 4; bases outside the gene matches: 10. The CDR3 contains 17 residues. Germline V gives CDR1 LNHNV, CDR2 YYDKDF (reference sequence). CDR3: CATSRDSMRQGFYGYTF. The CDR3 DNA reads as TGTGCCACCAGCAGAGATAGTATGCGACAGGGGTTCTATGGCTACACCTTC.

A few counts support this clonotype. The rearrangement uses TRBV19 and TRBJ2-5; a possible D gene is TRBD2 (6 bases). CDR1 is LNHDA, CDR2 SQIVND, per germline (reference sequence). Trimming took off 5 bases at V and 3 bases at J, with 22 bases between the two ends. This CDR3 region has 17 residues. This CDR3 is CASSGGLTPTSEETQYF. In DNA, the CDR3 is TGTGCCAGTAGTGGGGGACTTACTCCGACTTCAGAAGAGACCCAGTACTTC.

This rearrangement joins TRBV28 to TRBJ2-2; the D gene is possibly TRBD2 (6 bases). The V gene's germline CDR1 is MDHEN and CDR2 SYDVKM. The length of the CDR3 is 14 residues. Trimming shortened V by 7 bases and J by 1 base, and 10 bases separated the two germline ends. CDR3 amino acids: CASMLGGNTGELFF. The CDR3 DNA follows: TGTGCCAGCATGCTGGGGGGGAACACCGGGGAGCTGTTTTTT.

The chain joins TRBV2 to TRBJ2-4, with D perhaps matching TRBD1 (6 bases). The V gene's germline CDR1 is SNHLY and CDR2 FYNNEI. The CDR3 extends over 16 amino acids. The V end was cut by 1 base, the J end by 0 bases, with 10 bases between. This chain's CDR3 is CASSEGTVLAKNIQYF. For the CDR3, the DNA is TGTGCCAGCAGTGAAGGGACAGTTCTAGCCAAAAACATTCAGTACTTC.